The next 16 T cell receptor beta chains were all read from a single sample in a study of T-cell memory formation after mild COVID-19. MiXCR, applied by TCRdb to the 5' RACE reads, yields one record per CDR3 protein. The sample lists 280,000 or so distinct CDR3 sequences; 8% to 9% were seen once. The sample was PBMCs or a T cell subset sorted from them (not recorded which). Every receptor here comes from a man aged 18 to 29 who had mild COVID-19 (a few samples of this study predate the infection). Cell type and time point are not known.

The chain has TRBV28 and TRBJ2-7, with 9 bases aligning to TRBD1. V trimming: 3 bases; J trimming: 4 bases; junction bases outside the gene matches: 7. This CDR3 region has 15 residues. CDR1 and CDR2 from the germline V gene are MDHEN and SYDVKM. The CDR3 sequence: CASSFPGQGYYEQYV. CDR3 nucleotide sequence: TGTGCCAGCAGTTTCCCCGGACAGGGGTATTACGAGCAGTACGTC.

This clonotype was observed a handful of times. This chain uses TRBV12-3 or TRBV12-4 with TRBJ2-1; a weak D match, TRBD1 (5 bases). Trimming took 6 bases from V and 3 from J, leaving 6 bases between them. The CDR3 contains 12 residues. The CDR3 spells CASRTVYNEQFF. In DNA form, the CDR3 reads TGTGCCAGCAGGACAGTCTACAATGAGCAGTTCTTC.

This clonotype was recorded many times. CDR3 in DNA: TGCGCCAGCAGCCCGGGACCCCTGAGGGGAGCTTTCTTT. Translating gives CASSPGPLRGAFF. The chain carries TRBV5-1 and TRBJ1-1; TRBD1 might be the D (5 bases). The V end lost 4 bases, the J end lost 10 bases, and 17 bases lay between the germline ends. The CDR3 consists of 13 residues. CDR1 and CDR2 from the germline V gene are SGHRS and YFSETQ.

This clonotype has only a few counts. The CDR3 DNA reads as TGTGCCAGCAGCTTAACGTCTGCGGGGGGGCACAATGAGCAGTTCTTC. Translated: CASSLTSAGGHNEQFF. J is TRBJ2-1 and V is TRBV7-3; 9 positions match TRBD2. Germline V gene lookup returns CDR1 SGHTA and CDR2 FQGTGA. V was clipped by 0 bases and J by 5 bases; unmatched bases: 5. The CDR3 length is 16 residues.

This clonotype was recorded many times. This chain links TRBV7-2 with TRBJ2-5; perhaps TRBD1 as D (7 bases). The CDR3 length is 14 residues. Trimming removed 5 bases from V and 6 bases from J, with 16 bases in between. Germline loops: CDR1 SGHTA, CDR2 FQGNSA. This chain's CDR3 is CASSSNRGGQTQYF. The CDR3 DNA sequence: TGTGCCAGCAGCAGTAACAGGGGAGGACAGACCCAGTACTTC.

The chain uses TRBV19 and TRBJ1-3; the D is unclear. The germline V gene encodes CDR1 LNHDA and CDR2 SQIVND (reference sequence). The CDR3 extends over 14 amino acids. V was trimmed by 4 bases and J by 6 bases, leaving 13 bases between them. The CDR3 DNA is TGTGCCAGTAGTAACCCAAGAGGCGCAAACACCATATATTTT. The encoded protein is CASSNPRGANTIYF.

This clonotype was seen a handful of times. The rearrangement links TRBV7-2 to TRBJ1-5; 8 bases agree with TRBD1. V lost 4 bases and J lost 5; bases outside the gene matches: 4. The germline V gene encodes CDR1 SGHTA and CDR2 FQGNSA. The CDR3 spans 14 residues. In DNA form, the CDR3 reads TGTGCCAGCAGCTCGACAGGGGCGTATCAGCCCCAGCATTTT. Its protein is CASSSTGAYQPQHF. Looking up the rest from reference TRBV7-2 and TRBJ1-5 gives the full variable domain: GAGVSQSPSNKVTEKGKDVELRCDPISGHTALYWYRQSLGQGLEFLIYFQGNSAPDKSGLPSDRFSAERTGGSVSTLTIQRTQQEDSAVYLCASSSTGAYQPQHFGDGTRLSIL.

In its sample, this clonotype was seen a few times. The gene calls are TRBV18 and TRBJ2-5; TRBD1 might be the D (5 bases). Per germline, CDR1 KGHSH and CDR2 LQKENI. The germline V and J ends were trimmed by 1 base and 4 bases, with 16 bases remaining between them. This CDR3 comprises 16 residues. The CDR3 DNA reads TGTGCCAGCTCACCACTTCGTCAGGACACCGGAGAGACCCAGTACTTC. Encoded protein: CASSPLRQDTGETQYF.

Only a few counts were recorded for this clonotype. The DNA for the CDR3 is TGTGCCAGCAGTTTATGGCAGGGAAACAATCAGCCCCAGCATTTT. Translated, it gives CASSLWQGNNQPQHF. This rearrangement joins TRBV12-3 or TRBV12-4 to TRBJ1-5; D is possibly TRBD1 (5 bases). The V gene lost 2 bases and the J gene lost 3 bases, with 11 bases spanning the gap. This CDR3 is 15 amino acids long.

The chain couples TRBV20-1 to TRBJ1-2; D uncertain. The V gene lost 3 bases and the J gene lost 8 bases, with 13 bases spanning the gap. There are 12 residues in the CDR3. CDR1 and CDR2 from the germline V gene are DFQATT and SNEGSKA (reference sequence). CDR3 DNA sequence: TGCAGTGCTAGGACCCTGGGGATAGGCTACACCTTC. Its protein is CSARTLGIGYTF.

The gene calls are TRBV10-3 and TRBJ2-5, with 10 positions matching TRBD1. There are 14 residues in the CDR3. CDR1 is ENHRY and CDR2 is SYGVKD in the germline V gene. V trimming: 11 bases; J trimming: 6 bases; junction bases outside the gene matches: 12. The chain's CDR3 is CASQSGQGKQTQYF. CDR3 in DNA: TGTGCCTCCCAGTCGGGACAGGGGAAACAGACCCAGTACTTC.

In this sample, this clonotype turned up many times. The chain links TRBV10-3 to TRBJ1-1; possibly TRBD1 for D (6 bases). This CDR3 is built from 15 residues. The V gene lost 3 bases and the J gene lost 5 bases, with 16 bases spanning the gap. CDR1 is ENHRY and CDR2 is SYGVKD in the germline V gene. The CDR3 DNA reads TGTGCCATCAGTGAAGGGGGGGCGAGTGGGACTGAAGCTTTCTTT. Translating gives CAISEGGASGTEAFF.

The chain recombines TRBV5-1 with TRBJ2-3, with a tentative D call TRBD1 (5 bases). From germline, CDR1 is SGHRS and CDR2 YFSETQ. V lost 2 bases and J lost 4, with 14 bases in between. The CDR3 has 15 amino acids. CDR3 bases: TGCGCCAGCAGCTTCGGCCAGGGAACTCCAGATACGCAGTATTTT. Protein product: CASSFGQGTPDTQYF.

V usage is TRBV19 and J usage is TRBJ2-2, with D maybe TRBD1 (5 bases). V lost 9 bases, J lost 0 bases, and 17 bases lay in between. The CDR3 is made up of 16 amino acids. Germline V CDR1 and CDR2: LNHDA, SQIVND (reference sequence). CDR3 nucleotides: TGTGCCAGCTGGGGCAACACCTACGCGAACACCGGGGAGCTGTTTTTT. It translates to CASWGNTYANTGELFF.

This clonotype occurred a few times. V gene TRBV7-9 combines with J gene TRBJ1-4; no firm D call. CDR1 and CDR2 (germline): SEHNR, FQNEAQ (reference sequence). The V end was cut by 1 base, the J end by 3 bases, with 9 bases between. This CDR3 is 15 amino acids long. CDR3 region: CASSLDTGSNEKLFF. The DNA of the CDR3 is TGTGCCAGCAGCTTAGATACCGGCTCTAATGAAAAACTGTTTTTT.

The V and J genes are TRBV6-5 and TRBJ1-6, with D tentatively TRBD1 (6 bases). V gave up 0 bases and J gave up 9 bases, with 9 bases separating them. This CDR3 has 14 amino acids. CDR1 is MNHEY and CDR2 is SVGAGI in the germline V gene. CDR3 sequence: CASSYSTGPSPLHF. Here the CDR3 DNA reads TGTGCCAGCAGTTACTCTACAGGGCCTTCACCCCTCCACTTT.